Included here is one T cell receptor beta chain sequence, with context. Antigen: not known. The CDR3 is cut off 3 residues early in the read; its end comes from the germline J gene. Each participant carried one incident cervical HPV16 infection only. This specimen belongs to a study of T cells in women clearing cervical HPV infection. Study-level points and caveats: Combining TCR richness with V gene abundances gave around 0.83 AUC. Unknown T-cell numbers per sample may underlie the richness differences. TRBV6-7 relative abundance averaged approximately 0.11% in cases and about 0.17% in controls.

The V end lost 3 bases, the J end lost 10 bases, and 10 bases lay between the germline ends. The CDR3 length is 13 residues. The germline V gene has CDR1 SGHAT and CDR2 FQNNGV. Assay: immunoSEQ multiplex PCR; the TCRdb copy retains only in-frame clones and omits some. This sample's table has 30,000 to 45,000 clones. The sequence was obtained from a woman between 18 and 70 years old with a cervical HPV16 infection that either progressed to CIN3+ or cleared (not recorded which). The sample taken for sequencing was blood buffy coat. V usage is TRBV11-2 and J usage is TRBJ1-6, with a weak D call TRBD1 (5 bases). The covered CDR3 bases are TGTGCCAGCAGCTTCCAGGGAGACTCACCC. This encodes CASSFQGDSP. The entire CDR3 protein reads CASSFQGDSPLHF. Full variable domain (outside the CDR3, taken from reference TRBV11-2 and TRBJ1-6): EAGVAQSPRYKIIEKRQSVAFWCNPISGHATLYWYQQILGQGPKLLIQFQNNGVVDDSQLPKDRFSAERLKGVDSTLKIQPAKLEDSAVYLCASSFQGDSPLHFGNGTRLTVT.